A selection of T cell receptor beta chains follows, all from one sample in a study of CD8+ T cells in alopecia areata. The data were produced by immunoSEQ multiplex PCR, yet TCRdb's version contains in-frame clones alone and is incomplete. The sample consists of about 190,000 clones, around 56% of them appearing once. Sequenced material: CD4+ T cells sorted from blood, taken at week 4, from a patient treated with tofacitinib. Receptors originate from a human donor with alopecia areata. The CDR3 runs from the conserved cysteine through the conserved F or W.

TRBJ1-2	TRBV25-1	13	CASSRRAADGYTF
TRBJ2-2	TRBV2	14	CASDWQGNPGELFF
TRBJ2-5	TRBV23-1	15	CARPVWGIAEETQYF
TRBJ1-1	TRBV9	12	CASSVVGTEAFF
TRBJ2-5	TRBV20-1	11	CSARRQETQYF
TRBJ2-2	TRBV29-1	11	CSVLNTGELFF
TRBJ1-5	TRBV30	12	CACRVGGQPQHF
TRBJ2-5	TRBV5-4	15	CASSLVGGSEKTQYF
TRBJ1-3	TRBV30	14	CAWTGTVSGNTIYF
TRBJ2-2	TRBV4-2	16	CASSPGGYANTGELFF
TRBJ2-7	TRBV5-1	14	CASSLGGSLYEQYF
TRBJ1-3	TRBV7-2	11	CASSSKTRIYF
TRBJ2-1	TRBV30	14	CAWTPGEWGNEQFF
TRBJ2-1	TRBV14	12	CASSQVSQKQFF
TRBJ1-5	TRBV28	15	CASSSGQGDNQPQHF
TRBJ1-2	TRBV2	14	CASSDNVGAGGYTF
TRBJ2-2	TRBV29-1	14	CSVRENQRTGELFF
TRBJ2-5	TRBV6-5	14	CASTLNRGGETQYF
TRBJ2-7	TRBV28	19	CASSLDLRTGGLSSYEQYF
TRBJ2-3	TRBV5-4	16	CASSFRGGILGDTQYF
TRBJ2-3	TRBV29-1	10	CSVGQDTQYF
TRBJ1-4	TRBV4-1	14	CASSQGTGQEKLFF
TRBJ1-2	TRBV5-1	14	CASSLGGVGYGYTF
TRBJ2-2	TRBV2	14	CASKATLGTGELFF
TRBJ1-4	TRBV9	14	CASSVAGPNEKLFF
TRBJ2-2	TRBV5-1	14	CASSGVAGPGELFF
TRBJ1-1	TRBV6-5	12	CASSYRGGEAFF
TRBJ2-3	TRBV6-1	14	CASSERPHADTQYF
TRBJ1-1	TRBV5-1	14	CASSGDRWNTEAFF
TRBJ1-1	TRBV30	13	CAWSRTENTEAFF
TRBJ2-2	TRBV5-4	17	CASSSTSGRAFTGELFF
TRBJ2-6	TRBV27	17	CASSLLGTGTGANVLTF
TRBJ1-2	TRBV7-2	14	CASSLAQGRSGYTF
TRBJ2-7	TRBV29-1	12	CSVEDPGEEQYF
TRBJ1-1	TRBV19	16	CASSLFPGTGNTEAFF
TRBJ2-5	TRBV10-3	14	CAIKSGSVQETQYF
TRBJ2-3	TRBV25-1	15	CASSSASGSIDTQYF
TRBJ2-1	TRBV2	12	CASTGIYNEQFF
TRBJ1-5	TRBV30	14	CAWSKGRFNQPQHF